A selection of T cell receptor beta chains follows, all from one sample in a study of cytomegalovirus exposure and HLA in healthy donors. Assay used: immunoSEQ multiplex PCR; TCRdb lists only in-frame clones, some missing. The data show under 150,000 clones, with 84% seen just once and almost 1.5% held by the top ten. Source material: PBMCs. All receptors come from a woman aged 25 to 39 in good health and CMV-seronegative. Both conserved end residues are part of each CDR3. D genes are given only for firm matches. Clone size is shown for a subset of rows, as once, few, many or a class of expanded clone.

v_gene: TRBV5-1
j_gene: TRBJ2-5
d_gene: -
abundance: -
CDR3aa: CASSLAPPGSGETQYF
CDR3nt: TGCGCCAGCAGCTTGGCCCCCCCGGGGAGTGGGGAGACCCAGTACTTC

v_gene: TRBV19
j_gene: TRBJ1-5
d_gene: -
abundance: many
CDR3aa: CASSVDQGLGNQPQHF
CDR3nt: TGTGCCAGTAGTGTCGACCAGGGACTTGGCAATCAGCCCCAGCATTTT

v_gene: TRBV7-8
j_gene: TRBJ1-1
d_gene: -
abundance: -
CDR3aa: CASSLEQGYTEAFF
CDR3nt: TGTGCCAGCAGCTTAGAACAGGGCTACACTGAAGCTTTCTTT

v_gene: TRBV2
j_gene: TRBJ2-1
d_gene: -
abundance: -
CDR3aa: CASRKDSNNNEQFF
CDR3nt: TGTGCCAGCAGGAAGGACAGCAATAACAATGAGCAGTTCTTC

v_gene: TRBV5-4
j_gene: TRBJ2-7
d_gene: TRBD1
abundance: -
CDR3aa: CASSLDRAILYEQYF
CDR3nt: TGTGCCAGCAGCCTAGACAGGGCAATACTCTACGAGCAGTACTTC

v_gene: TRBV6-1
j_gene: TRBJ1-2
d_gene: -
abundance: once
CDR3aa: CASRRTGINFSTF
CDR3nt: TGTGCCAGCAGACGTACAGGGATTAATTTCTCCACCTTC

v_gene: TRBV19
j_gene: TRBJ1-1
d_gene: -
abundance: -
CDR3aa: CATATQFMNTEAFF
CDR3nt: TGTGCCACCGCGACACAGTTCATGAACACTGAAGCTTTCTTT

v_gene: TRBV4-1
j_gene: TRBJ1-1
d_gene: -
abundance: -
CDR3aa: CASSQVLMRSGPEAFF
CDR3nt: TGCGCCAGCAGCCAAGTTTTGATGAGGAGTGGCCCTGAAGCTTTCTTT

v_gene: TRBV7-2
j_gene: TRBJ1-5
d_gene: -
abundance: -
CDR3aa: CASSLGPYYNQPQHF
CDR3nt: TGTGCCAGCAGCTTAGGTCCCTATTACAATCAGCCCCAGCATTTT

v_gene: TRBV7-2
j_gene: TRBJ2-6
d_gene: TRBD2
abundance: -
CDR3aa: CASSPHRGVGANVLTF
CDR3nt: TGTGCCAGCAGCCCCCACCGGGGGGTTGGGGCCAACGTCCTGACTTTC

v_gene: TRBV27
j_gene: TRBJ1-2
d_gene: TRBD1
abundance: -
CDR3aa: CASSRTGGFYGYTF
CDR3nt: TGTGCCAGCAGTAGGACAGGGGGCTTCTATGGCTACACCTTC

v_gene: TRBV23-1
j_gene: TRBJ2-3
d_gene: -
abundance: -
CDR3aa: CASSQSMDSRSRTDTQYF
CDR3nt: TGCGCCAGCAGTCAATCTATGGACAGTAGGTCGAGGACAGATACGCAGTATTTT

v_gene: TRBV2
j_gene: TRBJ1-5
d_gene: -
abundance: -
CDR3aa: CASTSRGQPQHF
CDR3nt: TGTGCCAGCACCAGCAGGGGTCAGCCCCAGCATTTT

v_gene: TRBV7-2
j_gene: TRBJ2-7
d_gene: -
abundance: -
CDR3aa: CASSYGQHEQYF
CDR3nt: TGTGCCAGCAGCTATGGACAGCACGAGCAGTACTTC

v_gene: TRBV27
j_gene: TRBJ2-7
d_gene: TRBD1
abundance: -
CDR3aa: CASSTQTGTASYEQYF
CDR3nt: TGTGCCAGCAGCACCCAGACCGGGACAGCCTCCTACGAGCAGTACTTC

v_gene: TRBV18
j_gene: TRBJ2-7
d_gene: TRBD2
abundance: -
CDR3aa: CASSPLGTSGVEQYF
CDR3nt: TGTGCCAGCTCACCACTTGGGACTAGCGGGGTCGAGCAGTACTTC

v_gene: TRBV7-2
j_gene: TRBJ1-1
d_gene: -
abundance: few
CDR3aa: CASSFWRGNTEAFF
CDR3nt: TGTGCCAGCAGCTTTTGGAGGGGGAACACTGAAGCTTTCTTT

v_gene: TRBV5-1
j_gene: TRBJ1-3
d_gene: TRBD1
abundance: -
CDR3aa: CASSWTGEGNTIYF
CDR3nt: TGCGCCAGCAGCTGGACAGGGGAAGGAAACACCATATATTTT

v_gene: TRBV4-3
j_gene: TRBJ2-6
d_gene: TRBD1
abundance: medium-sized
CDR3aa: CASSQGQGSGANVLTF
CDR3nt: TGCGCCAGCAGCCAAGGACAGGGCTCTGGGGCCAACGTCCTGACTTTC

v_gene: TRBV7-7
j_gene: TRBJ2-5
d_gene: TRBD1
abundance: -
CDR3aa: CASSFQGPRGQETQYF
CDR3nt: TGTGCCAGCAGCTTTCAGGGTCCCAGGGGGCAAGAGACCCAGTACTTC

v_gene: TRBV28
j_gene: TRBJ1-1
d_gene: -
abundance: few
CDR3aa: CASSLPTLNTEAFF
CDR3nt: TGTGCCAGCAGTTTGCCTACCCTGAACACTGAAGCTTTCTTT

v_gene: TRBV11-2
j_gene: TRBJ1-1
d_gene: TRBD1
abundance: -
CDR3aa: CATGQGGSNTEAFF
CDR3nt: TGTGCCACCGGACAGGGAGGTTCGAACACTGAAGCTTTCTTT

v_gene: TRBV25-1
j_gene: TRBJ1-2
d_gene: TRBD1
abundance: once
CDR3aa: CASSEYTGTGDGYTF
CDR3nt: TGTGCCAGCAGTGAATACACCGGGACAGGGGATGGCTACACCTTC

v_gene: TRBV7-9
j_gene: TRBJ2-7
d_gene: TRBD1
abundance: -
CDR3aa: CASSLTIPGGEQYF
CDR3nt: TGTGCCAGCAGCTTAACCATACCAGGGGGCGAGCAGTACTTC

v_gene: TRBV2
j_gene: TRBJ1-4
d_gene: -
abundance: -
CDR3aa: CASKRLDSLNEKLFF
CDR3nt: TGTGCCAGCAAGAGATTGGACAGTCTGAATGAAAAACTGTTTTTT

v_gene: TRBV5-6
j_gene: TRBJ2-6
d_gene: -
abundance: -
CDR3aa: CASSLSTRGFGANVLTF
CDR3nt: TGTGCCAGCAGCTTGTCCACGAGAGGGTTCGGGGCCAACGTCCTGACTTTC

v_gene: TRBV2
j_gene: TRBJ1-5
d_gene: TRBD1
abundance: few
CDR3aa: CASGGQGPNQPQHF
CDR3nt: TGTGCCAGCGGGGGACAGGGTCCCAATCAGCCCCAGCATTTT

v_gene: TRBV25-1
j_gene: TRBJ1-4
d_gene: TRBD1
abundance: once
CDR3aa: CASSGLDRGREKLFF
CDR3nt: TGTGCCAGCAGTGGCTTAGACAGGGGGCGTGAAAAACTGTTTTTT

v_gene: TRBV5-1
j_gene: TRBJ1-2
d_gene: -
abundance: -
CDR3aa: CASSLIQAYGYTF
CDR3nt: TGCGCCAGCAGCTTGATTCAGGCCTATGGCTACACCTTC

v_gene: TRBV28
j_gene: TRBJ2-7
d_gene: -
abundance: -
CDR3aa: CASSFQNSYEQYF
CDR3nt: TGTGCCAGCAGTTTTCAGAACTCCTACGAGCAGTACTTC

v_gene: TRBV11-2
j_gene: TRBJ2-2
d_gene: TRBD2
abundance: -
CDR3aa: CASSFSRAGDGELFF
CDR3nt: TGTGCCAGCAGCTTCTCCCGCGCGGGGGACGGGGAGCTGTTTTTT

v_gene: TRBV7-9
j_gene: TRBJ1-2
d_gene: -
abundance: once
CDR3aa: CASSFGIGDYGYTF
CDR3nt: TGTGCCAGCAGCTTCGGGATCGGCGACTATGGCTACACCTTC